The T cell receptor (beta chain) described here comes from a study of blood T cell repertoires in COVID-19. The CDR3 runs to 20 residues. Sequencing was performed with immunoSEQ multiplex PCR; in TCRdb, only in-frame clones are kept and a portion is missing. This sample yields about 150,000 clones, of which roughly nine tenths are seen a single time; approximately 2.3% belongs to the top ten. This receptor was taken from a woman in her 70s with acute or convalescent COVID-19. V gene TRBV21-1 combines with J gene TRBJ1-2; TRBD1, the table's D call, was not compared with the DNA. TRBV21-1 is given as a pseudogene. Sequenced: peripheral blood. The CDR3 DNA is TGTGCCAGCAGCAAAGTTTTTAATGGAGGGACAGTAATTCCAGACTATGGCTACACCTTC. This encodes CASSKVFNGGTVIPDYGYTF.